Reported below is one T cell receptor (beta chain). Its antigen is unknown. Naive CD4+ cells were CD45RA-selected; the remaining cells were memory. This CDR3 has 13 amino acids. V dropped 3 bases and J dropped 3 bases, with 9 bases sitting between them. Germline loops: CDR1 LNHDA, CDR2 SQIVND (reference sequence). Libraries were prepared by immunoSEQ multiplex PCR; TCRdb keeps only in-frame clonotypes and omits some of them. The top ten clones hold under 0.45% of a sample with 1.6 million or so clones, 98% to 99% of them seen once. These data come from a study of shared clonotypes between healthy human individuals. Study overall: Those who served as donors were two women and three men between the ages of 18 and 49. The study used three CD4 naive, three CD4 memory, two CD8 naive and one CD8 memory plate per donor. Study observations and caveats: Sequencing depth was predicted to influence how clonotypes are shared among donors.

The gene calls are TRBV19 and TRBJ2-7; D possibly corresponds to TRBD1 (5 bases). Sequencing was performed on naive CD4+ T cells sorted from blood. The subset here: CD45RA+ positively selected. The sequence came from a man aged 30 to 39 in good health. CDR3 sequence reads: CASSIPGNYEQYF. The CDR3 nucleotides are TGTGCCAGTAGTATCCCAGGGAACTACGAGCAGTACTTC.